The T cell receptor (beta chain) under discussion was sequenced for a study of response to subunit inactivated influenza vaccine. The study's findings and limits: The study's authors posited that every seasonal influenza vaccination enlists few new T cells.

TCRdb re-called the RT-PCR reads with MiXCR, one entry per CDR3 protein. The sample lists 500,000 to 600,000 distinct CDR3 sequences, roughly 13% seen once, with roughly 13% in the top ten. This clonotype was seen many times. Antigen specificity is unknown. The source material was PBMCs from blood, sampled 45 days after vaccination. The sequence derives from a man aged 50 to 60 who received an inactivated influenza vaccine.

CDR3 coding DNA: TGTGCCAGCAGCTCGACTAATCAGCCCCAGCATTTT. Translating gives CASSSTNQPQHF. The chain links TRBV7-2 to TRBJ1-5; D uncertain. V was pared by 4 bases and J by 4 bases, with 5 bases between. Per the germline V gene, CDR1 is SGHTA and CDR2 is FQGNSA. This CDR3 has 12 amino acids.